This is a list of T cell receptor beta chains from one sample in a study of cytomegalovirus exposure and HLA in healthy donors. Generated by immunoSEQ multiplex PCR, the TCRdb table keeps only in-frame clones and is missing some. The sample lists roughly 56,000 clones, over 75% occurring once. The sample taken for sequencing was PBMCs. All receptors come from a boy between 10 and 17 years old in good health and CMV-seropositive. CDR3s include the opening cysteine and the closing phenylalanine or tryptophan. The D gene is left open where the match is weak. Not every row has a clone size; where given, it reads once, few, many or a size class.

.,.,TRBV7-9,TRBJ2-3,CASSERTHTDTQYF,TGTGCCAGCAGCGAGAGAACCCACACAGATACGCAGTATTTT
TRBD1,.,TRBV19,TRBJ2-1,CASSPGGKSPTSYNEQFF,TGTGCCAGTAGTCCAGGGGGCAAAAGCCCGACCTCCTACAATGAGCAGTTCTTC
.,once,TRBV15,TRBJ1-2,CATSRDLNSGDGFGGYTF,TGTGCCACCAGCAGAGACCTAAATTCGGGGGACGGGTTCGGGGGCTACACCTTC
.,once,TRBV5-1,TRBJ2-7,CASSYSAYSSYEQYF,TGCGCCAGCAGCTACTCCGCTTATAGCTCCTACGAGCAGTACTTC
TRBD1,.,TRBV10-1,TRBJ1-3,CASTAGQGMDTIYF,TGCGCCAGCACCGCGGGACAGGGAATGGACACCATATATTTT
.,.,TRBV7-9,TRBJ2-7,CASSFEAVYEQYF,TGTGCCAGCAGCTTCGAGGCCGTCTACGAGCAGTACTTC
.,.,TRBV12-5,TRBJ2-6,CASEPGISGANVLTF,TGTGCTAGTGAACCGGGAATCTCTGGGGCCAACGTCCTGACTTTC
TRBD2,.,TRBV4-1,TRBJ2-7,CASSQILGGTYEQYF,TGCGCCAGCAGCCAAATACTCGGGGGGACCTACGAGCAGTACTTC
TRBD2,.,TRBV6-1,TRBJ2-5,CAGGRAGGEETQYF,TGTGCCGGAGGTAGAGCGGGGGGGGAAGAGACCCAGTACTTC
.,.,TRBV6-5,TRBJ1-6,CASSYSASSNSPLHF,TGTGCCAGCAGTTACTCAGCATCCTCTAATTCACCCCTCCACTTT
.,.,TRBV7-9,TRBJ2-1,CASSFSAGQGEQFF,TGTGCCAGCAGCTTCTCTGCAGGGCAGGGTGAGCAGTTCTTC
TRBD1,.,TRBV7-7,TRBJ2-3,CASSSGQENTQYF,TGTGCTAGCAGCTCGGGACAGGAAAATACGCAGTATTTT
.,.,TRBV9,TRBJ1-6,CASSDIDSPLHF,TGTGCCAGCAGTGACATAGATTCACCCCTCCACTTT
.,few,TRBV6-4,TRBJ2-3,CASSRRGGTDTQYF,TGTGCCAGCAGCCGAAGGGGGGGCACTGATACGCAGTATTTT
TRBD2,.,TRBV4-2,TRBJ2-3,CASSQVAGEGTDTQYF,TGTGCCAGCAGCCAAGTAGCGGGGGAAGGGACAGATACGCAGTATTTT
.,.,TRBV4-1,TRBJ1-2,CASSQGMQRDTRYGYTF,TGCGCCAGCAGCCAAGGGATGCAACGGGACACCCGATATGGCTACACCTTC
.,.,TRBV5-1,TRBJ2-2,CASSAGTARTGELFF,TGCGCCAGCAGCGCAGGGACTGCGCGCACCGGGGAGCTGTTTTTT
TRBD2,.,TRBV7-2,TRBJ2-4,CASSLGSGGADIQYF,TGTGCCAGCAGCTTAGGTAGCGGGGGGGCAGACATTCAGTACTTC
TRBD1,.,TRBV6-6,TRBJ1-2,CASSYSQGAGGYTF,TGTGCCAGCAGTTACTCACAGGGGGCGGGTGGCTACACCTTC
TRBD2,.,TRBV2,TRBJ2-2,CASRTSGGPGTGELFF,TGTGCCAGCCGCACTAGCGGGGGGCCGGGAACCGGGGAGCTGTTTTTT
TRBD2,.,TRBV19,TRBJ2-5,CASSLLRGGAMEETQYF,TGTGCCAGTAGCCTTCTGCGGGGGGGCGCGATGGAGGAGACCCAGTACTTC
TRBD1,.,TRBV6-1,TRBJ2-6,CASSRQGPGANVLTF,TGTGCCAGCAGTCGACAGGGGCCTGGGGCCAACGTCCTGACTTTC
TRBD1,.,TRBV7-8,TRBJ1-2,CASSHRGRVGGYTF,TGTGCCAGCAGCCACAGGGGGAGGGTCGGGGGCTACACCTTC
.,.,TRBV7-9,TRBJ2-1,CSSSLRRGDTMEQFF,TGTTCCAGCAGCTTAAGGCGGGGTGACACAATGGAGCAGTTCTTC
TRBD2,.,TRBV5-1,TRBJ2-7,CASSSPRLGLAGEGPYEQYF,TGCGCCAGCAGCTCACCCCGCCTGGGACTAGCGGGGGAGGGCCCCTACGAGCAGTACTTC
TRBD1,.,TRBV7-2,TRBJ2-7,CASSWGQGLEQYF,TGTGCCAGCAGTTGGGGACAGGGCCTGGAGCAGTACTTC
.,.,TRBV6-6,TRBJ1-1,CASSAGVMNTEAFF,TGTGCCAGCAGTGCGGGGGTTATGAACACTGAAGCTTTCTTT
.,few,TRBV19,TRBJ1-1,CASSGQLSSSFF,TGTGCCAGTAGTGGACAGCTCTCATCGTCTTTCTTT
TRBD2,.,TRBV2,TRBJ2-3,CASSKGTISTDTQYF,TGTGCCAGCAGTAAAGGGACTATTAGCACAGATACGCAGTATTTT
.,.,TRBV9,TRBJ2-1,CASSPTLLSVGREQFF,TGTGCCAGCAGCCCGACACTCCTTAGCGTCGGTCGTGAGCAGTTCTTC
.,once,TRBV14,TRBJ1-4,CASSQRGWANEKLFF,TGTGCCAGCAGCCAACGGGGGTGGGCTAATGAAAAACTGTTTTTT
TRBD1,.,TRBV7-8,TRBJ2-5,CASSFNRGNFPGSETQYF,TGTGCCAGCAGCTTCAACAGGGGGAACTTCCCTGGGTCTGAGACCCAGTACTTC
.,.,TRBV2,TRBJ1-4,CASSENSGVGEKLFF,TGTGCCAGCAGTGAAAACTCGGGGGTGGGAGAAAAACTGTTTTTT
.,.,TRBV5-7,TRBJ1-2,CASSWRPIYGYTF,TGTGCCAGCAGCTGGAGGCCCATCTATGGCTACACCTTC
TRBD1,.,TRBV2,TRBJ2-7,CASSVVIGQGQASDEQYF,TGTGCCAGCAGTGTCGTCATTGGCCAGGGACAGGCATCGGACGAGCAGTACTTC
TRBD1,.,TRBV7-2,TRBJ2-3,CASSLEGTALDTQYF,TGTGCCAGCAGCTTAGAAGGGACAGCTCTAGATACGCAGTATTTT
.,once,TRBV19,TRBJ1-3,CASTQGFAGNTIYF,TGTGCCAGTACGCAGGGATTCGCTGGAAACACCATATATTTT
.,.,TRBV5-1,TRBJ1-3,CASSLGQDYTIYF,TGCGCCAGCAGCTTGGGACAGGACTACACCATATATTTT
.,.,TRBV5-8,TRBJ1-1,CASRFDRDEAFF,TGTGCCAGTAGATTCGACAGAGATGAAGCTTTCTTT
TRBD1,.,TRBV29-1,TRBJ1-1,CSVARTGIHEGTEAFF,TGCAGCGTTGCTAGGACAGGGATCCATGAAGGGACTGAAGCTTTCTTT
.,few,TRBV28,TRBJ1-1,CASELGGLLTEAFF,TGTGCCAGCGAACTTGGAGGGCTGCTCACTGAAGCTTTCTTT
TRBD2,.,TRBV7-6,TRBJ2-5,CASTLETGGQETQYF,TGTGCCAGCACGTTAGAAACGGGGGGGCAAGAGACCCAGTACTTC
.,.,TRBV6-1,TRBJ2-7,CASSGIIDRPYEQYF,TGTGCCAGCAGTGGGATAATCGACAGGCCCTACGAGCAGTACTTC